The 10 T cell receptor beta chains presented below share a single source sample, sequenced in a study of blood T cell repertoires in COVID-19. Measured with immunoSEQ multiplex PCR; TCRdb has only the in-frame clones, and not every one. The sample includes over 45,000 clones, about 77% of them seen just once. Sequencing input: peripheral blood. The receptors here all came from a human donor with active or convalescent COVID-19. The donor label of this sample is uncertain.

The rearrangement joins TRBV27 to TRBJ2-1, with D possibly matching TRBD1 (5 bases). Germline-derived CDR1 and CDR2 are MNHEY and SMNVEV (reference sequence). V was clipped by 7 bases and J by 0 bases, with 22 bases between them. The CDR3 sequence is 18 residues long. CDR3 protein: CASKYRLDVSSSYNEQFF. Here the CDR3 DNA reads TGTGCCAGCAAGTACAGGTTGGACGTATCTAGCTCCTACAATGAGCAGTTCTTC.

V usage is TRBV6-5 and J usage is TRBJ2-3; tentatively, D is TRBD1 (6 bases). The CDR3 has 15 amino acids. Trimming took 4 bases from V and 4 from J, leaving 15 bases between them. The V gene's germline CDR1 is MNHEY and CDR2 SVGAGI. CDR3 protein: CASSWTVRSADTQYF. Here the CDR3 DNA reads TGTGCCAGCAGTTGGACAGTCCGGAGCGCAGATACGCAGTATTTT.

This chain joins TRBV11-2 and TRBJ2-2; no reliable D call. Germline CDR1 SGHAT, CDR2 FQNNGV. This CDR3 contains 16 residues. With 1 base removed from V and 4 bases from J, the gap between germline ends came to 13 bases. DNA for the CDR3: TGTGCCAGCAGCTTAGGATTGGGCAGAGCCACCGGGGAGCTGTTTTTT. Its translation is CASSLGLGRATGELFF. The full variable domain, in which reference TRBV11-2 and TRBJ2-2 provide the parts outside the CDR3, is EAGVAQSPRYKIIEKRQSVAFWCNPISGHATLYWYQQILGQGPKLLIQFQNNGVVDDSQLPKDRFSAERLKGVDSTLKIQPAKLEDSAVYLCASSLGLGRATGELFFGEGSRLTVL.

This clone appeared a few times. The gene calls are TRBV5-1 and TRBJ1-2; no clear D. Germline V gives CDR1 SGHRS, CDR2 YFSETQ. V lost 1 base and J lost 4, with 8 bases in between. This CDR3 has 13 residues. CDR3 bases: TGCGCCAGCAGCTTGTTAGAGTCCTATGGCTACACCTTC. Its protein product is CASSLLESYGYTF.

The CDR3 protein is CASSSGGPYNEQFF. The CDR3 coding sequence is TGTGCCAGCAGCTCAGGGGGGCCCTACAATGAGCAGTTCTTC. The chain combines TRBV11-3 with TRBJ2-1, with D perhaps TRBD1 (7 bases). Germline V gene data show CDR1 as SGHNT and CDR2 as YENEEA. The CDR3 covers 14 residues. V dropped 4 bases and J dropped 2 bases, with 9 bases sitting between them.

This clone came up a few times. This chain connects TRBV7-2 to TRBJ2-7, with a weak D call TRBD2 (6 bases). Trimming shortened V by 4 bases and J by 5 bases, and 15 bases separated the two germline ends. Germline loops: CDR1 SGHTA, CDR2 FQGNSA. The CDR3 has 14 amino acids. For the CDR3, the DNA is TGTGCCAGCAGCTACCCCGGGAGCCAGAACGAGCAGTACTTC. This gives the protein CASSYPGSQNEQYF.

The CDR3 is CASSLAGTNTGELFF. In nucleotides, the CDR3 is TGCGCCAGCAGCTTGGCCGGTACGAACACCGGGGAGCTGTTTTTT. The gene calls are TRBV5-1 and TRBJ2-2, with D unresolved. In germline, CDR1 is SGHRS, CDR2 YFSETQ. Trimming shortened V by 0 bases and J by 0 bases, and 6 bases separated the two germline ends. This CDR3 is built from 15 residues.

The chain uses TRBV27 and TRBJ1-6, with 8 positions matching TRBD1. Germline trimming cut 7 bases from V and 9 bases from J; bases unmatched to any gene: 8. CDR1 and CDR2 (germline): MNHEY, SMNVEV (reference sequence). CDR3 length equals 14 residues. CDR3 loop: CASNLQGGGSPLHF. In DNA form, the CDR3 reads TGTGCCAGCAACCTACAGGGGGGAGGTTCACCCCTCCACTTT.

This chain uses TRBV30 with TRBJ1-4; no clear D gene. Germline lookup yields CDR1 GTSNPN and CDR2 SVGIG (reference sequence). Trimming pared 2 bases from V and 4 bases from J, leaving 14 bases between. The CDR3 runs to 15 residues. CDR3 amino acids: CAWSKPGAYNEKLFF. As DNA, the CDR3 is TGTGCCTGGAGTAAGCCGGGAGCCTATAATGAAAAACTGTTTTTT.

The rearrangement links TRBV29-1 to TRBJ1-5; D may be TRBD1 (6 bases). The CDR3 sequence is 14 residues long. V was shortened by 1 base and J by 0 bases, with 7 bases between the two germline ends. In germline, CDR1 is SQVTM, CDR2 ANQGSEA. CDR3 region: CSVEVQGSNQPQHF. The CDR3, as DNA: TGCAGCGTTGAAGTACAGGGTAGCAATCAGCCCCAGCATTTT.